The 25 T cell receptor beta chains presented below share a single source sample, sequenced in a study of blood T cell repertoires in COVID-19. Sequencing used immunoSEQ multiplex PCR; TCRdb keeps in-frame clones, though not all of them. Among about 220,000 clones listed, 70% to 85% were seen once. Sample: peripheral blood. These receptors came from a man aged 50 to 60 with active or convalescent COVID-19.

The gene calls are TRBV28 and TRBJ2-2, with TRBD2 matching over 12 bases. Trimming removed 5 bases from V and 6 bases from J; junction bases left unmatched: 10. This CDR3 is 17 amino acids long. Germline CDR1 MDHEN, CDR2 SYDVKM. In DNA, the CDR3 is TGTGCCAGCAGTCCCCTAGCGGGAGGGTATAAGGCCGGGGAGCTGTTTTTT. As protein: CASSPLAGGYKAGELFF.

This chain connects TRBV3-1 (or the pseudogene TRBV3-2) to TRBJ2-5, with 8 bases lining up with TRBD1. Looked up from germline, CDR1 is LGHDT and CDR2 is YNNKEL (reference sequence). This CDR3 is built from 15 residues. Germline trimming cut 2 bases from V and 4 bases from J; bases unmatched to any gene: 6. CDR3 region: CASSQPGQGRETQYF. The CDR3 DNA reads as TGTGCCAGCAGCCAACCCGGACAGGGTAGAGAGACCCAGTACTTC.

This clone came up a few times. The rearrangement joins TRBV4-2 to TRBJ1-6; D ambiguous. The germline gives CDR1 LGHNA, CDR2 YNFKEQ. The CDR3 runs 15 residues. The V gene lost 0 bases and the J gene lost 10 bases, with 13 bases spanning the gap. CDR3 bases: TGTGCCAGCAGCCAAGATCTTAGCTTGGAATCACCCCTCCACTTT. It encodes CASSQDLSLESPLHF.

CDR3 DNA: TGTGCCAGTAGTATGACTCACTACAATGAGCAGTTCTTC. Translating it yields CASSMTHYNEQFF. The rearrangement uses TRBV19 and TRBJ2-1; D is unresolved. Trimming removed 3 bases from V and 3 bases from J, with 6 bases in between. CDR1 LNHDA and CDR2 SQIVND come from the germline V gene (reference sequence). CDR3 size: 13 residues.

This clone has only one observation. The V and J genes are TRBV19 and TRBJ2-1, with 7 bases matching TRBD2. CDR1 and CDR2 (germline): LNHDA, SQIVND (reference sequence). There are 15 residues in the CDR3. V lost 3 bases and J lost 0; bases outside the gene matches: 2. The CDR3 DNA reads TGTGCCAGTAGTATGGGCGGGAGCTCCTACAATGAGCAGTTCTTC. This encodes CASSMGGSSYNEQFF. The full variable domain, its missing parts supplied by reference TRBV19 and TRBJ2-1, is DGGITQSPKYLFRKEGQNVTLSCEQNLNHDAMYWYRQDPGQGLRLIYYSQIVNDFQKGDIAEGYSVSREKKESFPLTVTSAQKNPTAFYLCASSMGGSSYNEQFFGPGTRLTVL.

The J gene is TRBJ2-3, the V gene TRBV19; 9 bases line up with TRBD1. The ends lost 10 bases at V and 5 bases at J; junction bases unmatched: 13. Germline V lookup: CDR1 LNHDA, CDR2 SQIVND (reference sequence). This CDR3 is built from 15 residues. This chain's CDR3 is CAISAGTGLGDTQYF. CDR3 coding DNA: TGTGCCATATCTGCCGGGACAGGGCTGGGAGATACGCAGTATTTT.

This clone was observed a handful of times. This chain uses TRBV4-1 with TRBJ1-1; TRBD1 might be the D (6 bases). Trimming removed 2 bases from V and 1 base from J, with 14 bases in between. The germline V gene has CDR1 MGHRA and CDR2 YSYEKL. The CDR3 has 16 residues. CDR3 DNA: TGCGCCAGCAGCCAAAGCCCAGGGGCGCGGAACACTGAAGCTTTCTTT. Amino acids: CASSQSPGARNTEAFF.

The chain uses TRBV10-1 and TRBJ2-3; TRBD1 might be the D (5 bases). V was shortened by 8 bases and J by 3 bases, with 12 bases between the two germline ends. CDR1 is WNHNN, CDR2 SYGVQD, per germline (reference sequence). The CDR3 contains 13 residues. The DNA for the CDR3 is TGCGCCAGCTTAGACGACAGTACAGATACGCAGTATTTT. Protein sequence: CASLDDSTDTQYF.

This chain links TRBV13 with TRBJ2-1; 7 positions match TRBD1. Germline V gene data show CDR1 as PRHDT and CDR2 as FYEKMQ (reference sequence). The CDR3 covers 16 residues. V dropped 7 bases and J dropped 7; count of bases not matched to a gene: 16. CDR3 in amino acids: CASTQRGTGVENEQFF. The CDR3 nucleotides are TGTGCCAGCACCCAGAGGGGTACAGGGGTCGAAAATGAGCAGTTCTTC.

The V call is TRBV9, the J call TRBJ2-1, with TRBD2 matching 12 bases. Germline-derived CDR1 and CDR2 are SGDLS and YYNGEE. The CDR3 consists of 17 residues. The ends lost 0 bases at V and 2 bases at J; junction bases unmatched: 3. The CDR3 region is CASSVAPSGGAYNEQFF. CDR3 nucleotides: TGTGCCAGCAGCGTAGCTCCTAGCGGGGGGGCCTACAATGAGCAGTTCTTC.

In its sample, this clone was seen once. The V gene is TRBV6-2 or TRBV6-3, the J gene TRBJ1-1; 11 bases align to TRBD1. J was trimmed by 0 bases and V by 6 bases; bases with no gene match: 9. The CDR3 is 17 residues long. The germline V gene encodes CDR1 MNHEY and CDR2 SVGEGT. CDR3 sequence reads: CASSRRTGGLMNTEAFF. The CDR3 DNA reads as TGTGCCAGCAGCCGTAGGACAGGGGGCTTAATGAACACTGAAGCTTTCTTT.

The chain links TRBV6-1 to TRBJ2-5, with D unclear. Germline-derived CDR1 and CDR2 are MNHNS and SASEGT. V was clipped by 3 bases and J by 10 bases, with 9 bases between them. The CDR3 has 11 amino acids. The CDR3 region has the DNA TGTGCCAGCAGTGAGACTGGTCACCAGTACTTC. It encodes CASSETGHQYF.

The V gene is TRBV21-1, the J gene TRBJ2-7; the DNA was not compared with TRBD2, the D call given in the table. TRBV21-1 is labeled a pseudogene. The CDR3 consists of 13 residues. The CDR3 sequence is CASSQDSTEEQYF. The CDR3 coding sequence is TGTGCCAGCAGCCAGGACTCCACGGAAGAGCAGTACTTC.

V gene TRBV6-2 or TRBV6-3 combines with J gene TRBJ2-1; 7 nucleotides match TRBD1. The V gene's germline CDR1 is MNHEY and CDR2 SVGEGT. Trimming cost V 5 bases and J 6 bases; bases outside gene matches: 7. The CDR3 contains 14 residues. CDR3 bases: TGTGCCAGCAGTCTACGAAACAGGGGCAATGAGCAGTTCTTC. Encoded protein: CASSLRNRGNEQFF.

This sequence joins TRBV5-5 and TRBJ2-7, with a weak D call TRBD1 (6 bases). Per the germline V gene, CDR1 is SGHKS and CDR2 is YYEKEE (reference sequence). The CDR3 loop spans 14 amino acids. Between the trimmed V and J ends, which lost 1 base and 3 bases, there was a span of 11 bases. The CDR3 sequence: CASSLRTGLYEQYF. The DNA for the CDR3 is TGTGCCAGCAGCTTGCGAACAGGGCTCTACGAGCAGTACTTC. Looking up the rest from reference TRBV5-5 and TRBJ2-7 gives the full variable domain: DAGVTQSPTHLIKTRGQQVTLRCSPISGHKSVSWYQQVLGQGPQFIFQYYEKEERGRGNFPDRFSARQFPNYSSELNVNALLLGDSALYLCASSLRTGLYEQYFGPGTRLTVT.

The chain couples TRBV12-2 to TRBJ1-2. TRBV12-2 is a documented pseudogene. The CDR3 is 13 amino acids. The CDR3: CASRLDFRYGYTF. CDR3 coding DNA: TGTGCAAGTCGCTTAGATTTCCGCTATGGCTACACCTTC.

The chain links TRBV5-6 to TRBJ2-7, with a tentative D call TRBD2 (6 bases). Trimming removed 4 bases from V and 4 bases from J, with 18 bases in between. This CDR3 comprises 15 residues. The germline V gene has CDR1 SGHDT and CDR2 YYEEEE. CDR3: CASSLAGRRMYEQYF. CDR3 bases: TGTGCCAGCAGCCTCGCGGGGCGCAGGATGTACGAGCAGTACTTC.

This clone was found once. The V call is TRBV5-1, the J call TRBJ2-3; a weak D match, TRBD1 (5 bases). The V end lost 4 bases, the J end lost 0 bases, and 21 bases lay between the germline ends. CDR3 length equals 18 residues. Per the germline V gene, CDR1 is SGHRS and CDR2 is YFSETQ. The CDR3 region is CASSRQQNTFPSTDTQYF. Here the CDR3 DNA reads TGCGCCAGCAGCCGACAGCAAAACACCTTCCCTAGCACAGATACGCAGTATTTT.

The gene calls are TRBV13 and TRBJ2-7; D may be TRBD2 (6 bases). Between the trimmed V and J ends, which lost 0 bases and 4 bases, there was a span of 7 bases. The CDR3 totals 13 residues. Germline CDR1 is PRHDT and CDR2 is FYEKMQ (reference sequence). The DNA for the CDR3 is TGTGCCAGCAGCTTAGGGCGGGGTTACGAGCAGTACTTC. It is translated as CASSLGRGYEQYF. The variable domain in full, with the rest retrieved from reference TRBV13 and TRBJ2-7, is AAGVIQSPRHLIKEKRETATLKCYPIPRHDTVYWYQQGPGQDPQFLISFYEKMQSDKGSIPDRFSAQQFSDYHSELNMSSLELGDSALYFCASSLGRGYEQYFGPGTRLTVT.

This clone occurred a few times. The V and J genes are TRBV3-1 (or the pseudogene TRBV3-2) and TRBJ1-4, with D tentatively TRBD1 (6 bases). CDR3 size: 14 residues. V lost 2 bases and J 14 bases, leaving 18 bases between the germline ends. Per germline, CDR1 LGHDT and CDR2 YNNKEL (reference sequence). The CDR3, as DNA: TGTGCCAGCAGCCAAACGGGGGGCAGTCCGGGGCTGTTTTTT. Amino acid sequence: CASSQTGGSPGLFF.

The chain carries TRBV5-5 and TRBJ2-7, with 7 bases aligning to TRBD1. J was trimmed by 4 bases and V by 0 bases; bases with no gene match: 7. The CDR3 is 15 residues long. CDR1 is SGHKS and CDR2 is YYEKEE in the germline V gene (reference sequence). This chain's CDR3 is CASSLEGGVSYEQYF. The CDR3 DNA follows: TGTGCCAGCAGCTTGGAAGGGGGCGTCAGTTACGAGCAGTACTTC.

The rearrangement joins TRBV6-6 to TRBJ1-3; no definite D call. Between the trimmed V and J ends, which lost 5 bases and 2 bases, there was a span of 7 bases. The CDR3 runs to 13 residues. Germline V CDR1 and CDR2: MNHNY, SVGAGI (reference sequence). The CDR3 sequence: CASSASAGNTIYF. In DNA form, the CDR3 reads TGTGCCAGCAGTGCTTCAGCTGGAAACACCATATATTTT.

The chain uses TRBV9 and TRBJ1-1, with TRBD1 identical over 10 bases. CDR1 SGDLS and CDR2 YYNGEE come from the germline V gene. This CDR3 has 17 amino acids. Unmatched junction bases numbered 12, after V lost 3 bases and J lost 4 bases. In DNA, the CDR3 is TGTGCCAGCAGCGAAGGTGTGATGGGGACAGGGGTCACTGAAGCTTTCTTT. It specifies CASSEGVMGTGVTEAFF.

The count of this clone is one. The chain carries TRBV3-1 (or the pseudogene TRBV3-2) and TRBJ1-4, with D perhaps TRBD1 (6 bases). V dropped 1 base and J dropped 7 bases, with 13 bases sitting between them. This CDR3 spans 15 amino acids. Per germline, CDR1 LGHDT and CDR2 YNNKEL (reference sequence). The CDR3 loop reads CASSQGLWTVEKLFF. DNA of the CDR3: TGTGCCAGCAGCCAAGGCCTTTGGACAGTTGAAAAACTGTTTTTT.

The chain couples TRBV27 to TRBJ2-5; 8 bases line up with TRBD1. The CDR3 extends over 13 amino acids. CDR1 MNHEY and CDR2 SMNVEV come from the germline V gene (reference sequence). J gave up 4 bases and V 5 bases, and 3 bases lay outside the gene matches. The CDR3 DNA is TGTGCCAGCAGTATGACAGGGGTAGAGACCCAGTACTTC. Its protein product is CASSMTGVETQYF.